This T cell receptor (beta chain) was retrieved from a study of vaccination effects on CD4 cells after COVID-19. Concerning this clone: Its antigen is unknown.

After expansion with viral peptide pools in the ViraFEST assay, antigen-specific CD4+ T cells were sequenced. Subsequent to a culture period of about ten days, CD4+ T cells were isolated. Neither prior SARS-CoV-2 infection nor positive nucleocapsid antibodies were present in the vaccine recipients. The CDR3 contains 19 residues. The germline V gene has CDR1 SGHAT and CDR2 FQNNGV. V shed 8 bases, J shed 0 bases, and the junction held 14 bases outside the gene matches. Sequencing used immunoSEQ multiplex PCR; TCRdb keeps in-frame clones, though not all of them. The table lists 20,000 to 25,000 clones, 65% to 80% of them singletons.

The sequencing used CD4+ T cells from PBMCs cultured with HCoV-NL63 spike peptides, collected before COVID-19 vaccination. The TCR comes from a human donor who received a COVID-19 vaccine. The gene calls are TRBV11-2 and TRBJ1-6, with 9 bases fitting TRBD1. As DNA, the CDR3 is TGTGCCAGCTCCCCCCGGGACAGGGATGCTAGCTCCTATAATTCACCCCTCCACTTT. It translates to CASSPRDRDASSYNSPLHF.